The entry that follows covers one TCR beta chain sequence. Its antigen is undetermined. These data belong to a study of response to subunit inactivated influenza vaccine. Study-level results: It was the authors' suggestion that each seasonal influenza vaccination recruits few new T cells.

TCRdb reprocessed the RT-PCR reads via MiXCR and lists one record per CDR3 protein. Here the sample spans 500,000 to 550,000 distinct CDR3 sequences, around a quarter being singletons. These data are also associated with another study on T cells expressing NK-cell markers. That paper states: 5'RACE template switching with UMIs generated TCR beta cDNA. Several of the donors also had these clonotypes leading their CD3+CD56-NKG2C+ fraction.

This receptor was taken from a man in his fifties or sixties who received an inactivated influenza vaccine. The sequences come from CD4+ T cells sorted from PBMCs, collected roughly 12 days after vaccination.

CDR3 protein: CASSLTRGVDTQYF. CDR3 DNA: TGTGCCAGCAGCTTAACTAGAGGGGTGGATACGCAGTATTTT. V gene TRBV7-9 combines with J gene TRBJ2-3; D may be TRBD1 or TRBD2 (5 bases each). V gave up 2 bases and J gave up 6 bases, with 12 bases separating them. This CDR3 region has 14 residues. From germline, CDR1 is SEHNR and CDR2 FQNEAQ (reference sequence).